The rows below give T cell receptor beta chains drawn from one sample of a study of CD8+CD57+ T cells in acquired aplastic anemia. From the reads, TCRdb called clonotypes with MiXCR, one entry per CDR3 protein. This sample yields roughly 290,000 distinct CDR3 sequences, of which approximately 60% are seen a single time; roughly 1.2% belongs to the top ten. Sequencing was done on a sample of sorted CD4+, CD8+, or CD8+CD57+ T cells (not recorded which) from PBMCs. The receptors were gathered from a human donor with aplastic anemia. CDR3s include the opening cysteine and the closing phenylalanine or tryptophan. Each record gives: clone size, D gene, V gene, J gene, CDR3 protein, CDR3 DNA. The D gene is left open where the match is weak. The listing skips clone size in some rows; elsewhere it reads once, few, many or a size class.

NA	TRBD2	TRBV7-6	TRBJ2-1	CASSLGGGGKEQFF	TGTGCCAGCAGCTTAGGGGGCGGGGGGAAGGAGCAGTTCTTC
NA	NA	TRBV6-4	TRBJ2-2	CASSDFDVGELFF	TGTGCCAGTAGTGATTTCGATGTCGGGGAGCTGTTTTTT
NA	TRBD1	TRBV12-3/TRBV12-4	TRBJ1-2	CAISEGRGVYGYTF	TGTGCCATCAGTGAGGGCAGGGGGGTCTATGGCTACACCTTC
NA	NA	TRBV14	TRBJ2-2	CASSQGLIYTGELFF	TGTGCCAGCAGCCAGGGGCTCATCTACACCGGGGAGCTGTTTTTT
many	TRBD2	TRBV7-9	TRBJ2-7	CASSLGTSGRGYEQYF	TGTGCCAGCAGCTTAGGGACTAGCGGGAGGGGATACGAGCAGTACTTC
many	TRBD2	TRBV10-3	TRBJ2-7	CAIGGRVAGAGAGTVESYF	TGTGCCATCGGCGGCCGGGTAGCGGGGGCCGGTGCTGGGACTGTTGAGTCGTACTTC
NA	NA	TRBV20-1	TRBJ2-1	CSARRLGDEQFF	TGCAGTGCTAGACGGCTAGGAGATGAGCAGTTCTTC
NA	NA	TRBV14	TRBJ1-5	CASSRSRTSGENQPQHF	TGTGCCAGCAGCCGGTCACGGACTAGCGGGGAAAATCAGCCCCAGCATTTT
few	NA	TRBV5-8	TRBJ2-5	CASSLVREETQYF	TGTGCCAGCAGCTTGGTCAGGGAAGAGACCCAGTACTTC
many	TRBD1	TRBV10-1	TRBJ1-1	CASSASTGQVEAFF	TGCGCCAGCAGTGCCTCGACAGGGCAAGTTGAAGCTTTCTTT
NA	TRBD2	TRBV29-1	TRBJ2-7	CSVASSGAYEQYF	TGCAGCGTAGCGTCTAGCGGGGCCTACGAGCAGTACTTT
NA	NA	TRBV5-8	TRBJ2-7	CASSLGHRYEQRF	TGTGCCAGCAGCTTGGGTCATCGCTACGAGCAGCGCTTC
NA	NA	TRBV10-2	TRBJ2-1	CASSESRAVGNNEQFF	TGCGCCAGCAGTGAGTCTAGGGCGGTGGGGAACAATGAGCAGTTCTTC
many	TRBD2	TRBV20-1	TRBJ2-1	CSASSPGLAGMVSYNEQFF	TGCAGTGCTAGTTCCCCGGGACTAGCGGGTATGGTCTCCTACAATGAGCAGTTCTTC
once	TRBD1	TRBV7-9	TRBJ2-1	CASSYQGQGAYNEQFF	TGTGCCAGCAGCTACCAGGGACAGGGGGCTTACAATGAGCAGTTCTTC
many	NA	TRBV19	TRBJ2-2	CASSSGMNTGELFF	TGTGCCAGTAGTAGCGGGATGAACACCGGGGAGCTGTTTTTT
once	NA	TRBV9	TRBJ1-1	CASSEDLHTEAFF	TGTGCCAGCAGCGAAGATCTACACACTGAAGCTTTCTTT
NA	NA	TRBV5-1	TRBJ1-6	CASRSQGTLPLHF	TGCGCCAGCAGAAGTCAGGGTACCCTCCCCCTCCACTTT
NA	NA	TRBV19	TRBJ1-6	CASSINRDRLNSPLHF	TGTGCCAGTAGTATAAACCGGGACCGCCTTAATTCACCCCTCCACTTT
many	NA	TRBV12-3/TRBV12-4	TRBJ2-7	CASSFFTRGQYF	TGTGCCAGCAGTTTTTTTACCAGGGGGCAGTACTTC
once	NA	TRBV20-1	TRBJ2-1	CSALRGSTALNEQFF	TGCAGTGCCCTGAGGGGAAGCACCGCACTCAATGAGCAGTTCTTC
NA	NA	TRBV10-3	TRBJ2-7	CAISPTGVEYEQYF	TGTGCCATCAGCCCGACAGGAGTGGAGTACGAGCAGTACTTC